This record concerns one TCR beta chain sequence. Its antigen remains unknown. This entry belongs to a study of siplizumab effects on memory and regulatory T cells. General study points: Left unconfirmed was the suppressive function of proliferating Tregs from siplizumab cultures. Naive T cells were seemingly more diverse than memory cells, and major contributions to the alloresponse seemed to be made by them.

V was clipped by 2 bases and J by 4 bases, with 12 bases between them. The CDR3 sequence is 14 residues long. Germline V gene data show CDR1 as LNHDA and CDR2 as SQIVND (reference sequence). Method: immunoSEQ multiplex PCR; TCRdb's copy keeps in-frame clones and lacks some. Of approximately 75,000 clones in the sample, roughly 93% are singletons; the top ten hold roughly 4.7%. This TCR was sampled from a human donor in good health. The gene calls are TRBV19 and TRBJ2-7; D possibly corresponds to TRBD2 (7 bases). Sequences were obtained from CD8+ T cells sorted from blood. In DNA, the CDR3 is TGTGCCAGTAGTATAAGAGGGGGGGCGTACGAGCAGTACTTC. Translated, it gives CASSIRGGAYEQYF.